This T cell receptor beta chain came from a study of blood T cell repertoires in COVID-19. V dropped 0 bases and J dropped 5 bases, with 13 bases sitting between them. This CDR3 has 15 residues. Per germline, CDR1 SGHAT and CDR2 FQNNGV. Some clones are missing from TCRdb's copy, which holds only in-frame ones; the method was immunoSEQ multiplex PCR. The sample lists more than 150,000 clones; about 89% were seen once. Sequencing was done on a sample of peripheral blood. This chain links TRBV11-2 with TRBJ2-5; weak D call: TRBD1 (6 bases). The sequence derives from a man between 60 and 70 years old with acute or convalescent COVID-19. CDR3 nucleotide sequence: TGTGCCAGCAGCTTAGATCTGTACAGGGCTGAGACCCAGTACTTC. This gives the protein CASSLDLYRAETQYF. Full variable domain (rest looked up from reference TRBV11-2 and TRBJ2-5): EAGVAQSPRYKIIEKRQSVAFWCNPISGHATLYWYQQILGQGPKLLIQFQNNGVVDDSQLPKDRFSAERLKGVDSTLKIQPAKLEDSAVYLCASSLDLYRAETQYFGPGTRLLVL.